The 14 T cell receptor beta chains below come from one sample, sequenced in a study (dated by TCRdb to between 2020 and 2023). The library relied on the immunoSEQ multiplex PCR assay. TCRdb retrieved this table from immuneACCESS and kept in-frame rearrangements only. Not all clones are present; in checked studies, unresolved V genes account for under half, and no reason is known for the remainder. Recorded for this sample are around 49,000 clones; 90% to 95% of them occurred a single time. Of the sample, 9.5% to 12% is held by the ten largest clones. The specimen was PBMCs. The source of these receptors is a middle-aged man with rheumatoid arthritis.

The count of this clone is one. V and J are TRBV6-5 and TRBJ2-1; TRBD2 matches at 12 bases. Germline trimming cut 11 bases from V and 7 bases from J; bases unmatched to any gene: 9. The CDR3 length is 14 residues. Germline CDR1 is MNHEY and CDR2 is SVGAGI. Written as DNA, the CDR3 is TGTGCCTGCTCTAGCGGGAGGGGAATAAATGAGCAGTTCTTC. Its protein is CACSSGRGINEQFF.

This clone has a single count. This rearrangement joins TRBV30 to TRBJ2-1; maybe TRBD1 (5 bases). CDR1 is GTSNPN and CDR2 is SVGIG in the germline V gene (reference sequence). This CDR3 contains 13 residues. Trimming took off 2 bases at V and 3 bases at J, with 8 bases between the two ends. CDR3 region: CAWSLQDYNEQFF. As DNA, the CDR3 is TGTGCCTGGAGTTTACAGGACTACAATGAGCAGTTCTTC.

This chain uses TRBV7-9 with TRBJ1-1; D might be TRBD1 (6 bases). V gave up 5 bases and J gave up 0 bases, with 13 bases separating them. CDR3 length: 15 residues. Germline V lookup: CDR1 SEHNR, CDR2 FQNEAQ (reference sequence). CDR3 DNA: TGTGCCAGCAGCCCCCATGGGGGCATGAACACTGAAGCTTTCTTT. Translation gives CASSPHGGMNTEAFF. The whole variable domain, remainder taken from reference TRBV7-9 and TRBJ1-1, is DTGVSQNPRHKITKRGQNVTFRCDPISEHNRLYWYRQTLGQGPEFLTYFQNEAQLEKSRLLSDRFSAERPKGSFSTLEIQRTEQGDSAMYLCASSPHGGMNTEAFFGQGTRLTVV.

The CDR3 here is CASSPMGGTIVSGELFF. The CDR3 DNA reads as TGTGCCAGCAGCCCGATGGGCGGGACCATAGTATCCGGGGAGCTGTTTTTT. The chain uses TRBV4-2 and TRBJ2-2; D might be TRBD2 (6 bases). Germline CDR1 reads LGHNA; CDR2 reads YNFKEQ. With 4 bases removed from V and 6 bases from J, the gap between germline ends came to 21 bases. The CDR3 covers 17 residues.

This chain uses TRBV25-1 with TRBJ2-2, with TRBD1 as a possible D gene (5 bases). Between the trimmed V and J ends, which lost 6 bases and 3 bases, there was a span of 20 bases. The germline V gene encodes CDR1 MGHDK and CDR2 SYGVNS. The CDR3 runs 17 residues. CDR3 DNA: TGTGCCAGCAGCCATGACAGAACCTACTCGGACACCGGGGAGCTGTTTTTT. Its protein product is CASSHDRTYSDTGELFF. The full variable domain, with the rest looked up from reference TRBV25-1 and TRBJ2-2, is EADIYQTPRYLVIGTGKKITLECSQTMGHDKMYWYQQDPGMELHLIHYSYGVNSTEKGDLSSESTVSRIRTEHFPLTLESARPSHTSQYLCASSHDRTYSDTGELFFGEGSRLTVL.

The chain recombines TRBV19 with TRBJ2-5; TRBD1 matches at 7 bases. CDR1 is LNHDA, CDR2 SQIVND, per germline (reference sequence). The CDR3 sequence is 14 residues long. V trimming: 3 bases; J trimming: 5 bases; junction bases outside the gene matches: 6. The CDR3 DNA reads TGTGCCAGTAGTATGAGAGACAGGGTGGAGACCCAGTACTTC. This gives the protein CASSMRDRVETQYF.

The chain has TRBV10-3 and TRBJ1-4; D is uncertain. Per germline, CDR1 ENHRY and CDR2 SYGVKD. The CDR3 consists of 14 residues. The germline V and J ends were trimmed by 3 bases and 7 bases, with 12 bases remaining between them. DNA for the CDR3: TGTGCCATCAGTGACCGGGATCGGGGTGAAAAACTGTTTTTT. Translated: CAISDRDRGEKLFF.

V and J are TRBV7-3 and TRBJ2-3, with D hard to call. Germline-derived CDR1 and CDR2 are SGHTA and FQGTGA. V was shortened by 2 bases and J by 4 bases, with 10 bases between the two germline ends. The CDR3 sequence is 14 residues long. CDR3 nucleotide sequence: TGTGCCAGCAGCTTAGGGGTTAGTGCAGATACGCAGTATTTT. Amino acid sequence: CASSLGVSADTQYF.

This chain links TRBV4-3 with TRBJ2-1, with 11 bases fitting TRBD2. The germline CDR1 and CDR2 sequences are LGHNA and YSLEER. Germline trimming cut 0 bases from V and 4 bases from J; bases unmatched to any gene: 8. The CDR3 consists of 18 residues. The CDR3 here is CASSQDPSTSGSYNEQFF. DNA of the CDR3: TGCGCCAGCAGCCAAGACCCATCCACTAGCGGGAGTTACAATGAGCAGTTCTTC.

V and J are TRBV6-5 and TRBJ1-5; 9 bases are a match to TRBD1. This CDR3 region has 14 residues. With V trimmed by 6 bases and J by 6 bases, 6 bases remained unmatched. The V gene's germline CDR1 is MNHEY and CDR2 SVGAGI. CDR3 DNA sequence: TGTGCCAGCAGGGGACAGGGTATGGGTCAGCCCCAGCATTTT. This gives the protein CASRGQGMGQPQHF.

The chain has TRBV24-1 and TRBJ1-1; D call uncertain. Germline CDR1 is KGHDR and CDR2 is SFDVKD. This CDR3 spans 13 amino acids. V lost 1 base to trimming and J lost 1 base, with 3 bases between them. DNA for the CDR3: TGTGCCACCAGTGATTTACAGAACACTGAAGCTTTCTTT. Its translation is CATSDLQNTEAFF.

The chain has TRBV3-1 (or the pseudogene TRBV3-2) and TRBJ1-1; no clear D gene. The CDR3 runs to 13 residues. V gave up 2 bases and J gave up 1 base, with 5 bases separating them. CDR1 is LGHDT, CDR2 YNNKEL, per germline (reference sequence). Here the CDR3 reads CASSQNKNTEAFF. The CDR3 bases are TGTGCCAGCAGCCAAAACAAGAACACTGAAGCTTTCTTT.

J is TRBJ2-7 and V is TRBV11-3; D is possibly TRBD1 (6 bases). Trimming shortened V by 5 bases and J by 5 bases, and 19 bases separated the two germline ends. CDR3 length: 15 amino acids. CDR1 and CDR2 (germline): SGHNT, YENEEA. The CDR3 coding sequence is TGTGCCAGCAGCGTTGGACAGCAAGCGGCGGACGAGCAGTACTTC. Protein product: CASSVGQQAADEQYF.

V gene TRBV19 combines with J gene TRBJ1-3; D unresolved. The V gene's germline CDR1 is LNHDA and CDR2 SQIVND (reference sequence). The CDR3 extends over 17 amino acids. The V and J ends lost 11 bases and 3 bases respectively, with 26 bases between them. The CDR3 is CAAFPGLRVAGGNTIYF. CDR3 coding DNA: TGTGCCGCCTTTCCCGGCTTGAGAGTCGCAGGTGGAAACACCATATATTTT.